The 24 T cell receptor beta chains below all came from one sample that was sequenced in a study of cytomegalovirus exposure and HLA in healthy donors. PCR was performed using 60 Vbeta and 13 Jbeta primers. The protocol was immunoSEQ multiplex PCR, while the TCRdb copy is restricted to in-frame clones and leaves out a portion. The table lists 150,000 to 200,000 clones, roughly four fifths of them singletons. The specimen was PBMCs. The source is a woman aged 18-30 years in good health and CMV-seronegative.

This clone has a single count. This rearrangement joins TRBV6-5 to TRBJ2-7; 8 bases match TRBD1. The CDR3 contains 15 residues. The germline V gene encodes CDR1 MNHEY and CDR2 SVGAGI. V dropped 2 bases and J dropped 4; count of bases not matched to a gene: 7. The CDR3 bases are TGTGCCAGCAGTTACAAGACAGGGGAAGCATACGAGCAGTACTTC. This encodes CASSYKTGEAYEQYF.

The chain couples TRBV6-5 to TRBJ2-7; maybe TRBD1 (6 bases). The CDR3 totals 13 residues. Germline-derived CDR1 and CDR2 are MNHEY and SVGAGI. The germline V and J ends were trimmed by 5 bases and 5 bases, with 13 bases remaining between them. The CDR3 loop reads CASSEQGQNEQYF. In DNA form, the CDR3 reads TGTGCCAGCAGTGAACAGGGACAAAACGAGCAGTACTTC.

This chain uses TRBV18 with TRBJ1-2; D ambiguous. Trimming took off 3 bases at V and 8 bases at J, with 10 bases between the two ends. Per germline, CDR1 KGHSH and CDR2 LQKENI. There are 12 residues in the CDR3. This CDR3 is CASSPSGCGYTF. The DNA of the CDR3 is TGTGCCAGCTCACCCTCGGGTTGCGGCTACACCTTC.

This clone was seen more than once but under ten times. CDR3 sequence reads: CSVGGGLDGYTF. The CDR3 bases are TGCAGCGTTGGCGGGGGACTCGATGGCTACACCTTC. This rearrangement joins TRBV29-1 to TRBJ1-2, with D perhaps matching TRBD1 (5 bases). Per germline, CDR1 SQVTM and CDR2 ANQGSEA. V lost 4 bases to trimming and J lost 6 bases, with 12 bases between them. CDR3 size: 12 residues.

The table lists this clone with a count of one. For the CDR3, the DNA is TGTGCCAGCAGTTTATCCGGGTGGAGGGAAGGTTTGTACAATGAGCAGTTCTTC. Translating gives CASSLSGWREGLYNEQFF. The chain is built from TRBV28 and TRBJ2-1; a possible D gene is TRBD2 (6 bases). CDR1 is MDHEN, CDR2 SYDVKM, per germline. V was cut by 1 base and J by 4 bases, with 20 bases left in between. The CDR3 totals 18 residues.

This clone showed up just a few times. V usage is TRBV5-6 and J usage is TRBJ2-1; D gene ambiguous. With 4 bases removed from V and 8 bases from J, the gap between germline ends came to 19 bases. Germline V gene lookup returns CDR1 SGHDT and CDR2 YYEEEE. The CDR3 length is 15 residues. The CDR3 DNA sequence: TGTGCCAGCAGCCCGGCCCTAGTGTATCAACATGAGCAGTTCTTC. Amino acids: CASSPALVYQHEQFF.

This chain links TRBV30 with TRBJ1-2; the match to TRBD1 covers 12 bases. With 4 bases clipped from V and 1 base from J, the junction kept 4 bases outside the gene matches. The CDR3 loop spans 15 amino acids. Germline V lookup: CDR1 GTSNPN, CDR2 SVGIG (reference sequence). CDR3 sequence (DNA): TGTGCCTGGACGGGACAGGGGGCCGTTAACTATGGCTACACCTTC. Residues: CAWTGQGAVNYGYTF.

J is TRBJ1-5 and V is TRBV11-3, with a weak D call TRBD1 (6 bases). V shed 6 bases and J shed 4 bases, with 13 bases lying between them. Germline CDR1 and CDR2: SGHNT and YENEEA. The CDR3 is made up of 14 amino acids. CDR3 loop: CASRVGQINQPQHF. The CDR3 DNA sequence: TGTGCCAGCAGGGTCGGACAGATAAATCAGCCCCAGCATTTT.

This clone was recorded once. The chain uses TRBV28 and TRBJ1-2; D remains unclear. The CDR3 runs 14 residues. The V gene lost 3 bases and the J gene lost 0 bases, with 8 bases spanning the gap. Germline CDR1 MDHEN, CDR2 SYDVKM. The CDR3 sequence: CASSFGHSNYGYTF. The CDR3 DNA follows: TGTGCCAGCAGTTTTGGGCATTCTAACTATGGCTACACCTTC.

This sequence joins TRBV10-1 and TRBJ2-6, with D possibly matching TRBD2 (6 bases). CDR1 and CDR2 (germline): WNHNN, SYGVQD (reference sequence). V was trimmed by 6 bases and J by 1 base, leaving 13 bases between them. The CDR3 covers 16 residues. This chain's CDR3 is CASRPQRASGANVLTF. Here the CDR3 DNA reads TGCGCCAGCAGACCACAGCGGGCGTCTGGGGCCAACGTCCTGACTTTC.

The chain employs TRBV19 and TRBJ1-1; D gene uncertain. Trimming shortened V by 4 bases and J by 5 bases, and 14 bases separated the two germline ends. This CDR3 has 14 residues. Germline CDR1 LNHDA, CDR2 SQIVND (reference sequence). CDR3 DNA: TGTGCCAGTAGTAACACTAGGTGGGAAACTGAAGCTTTCTTT. It encodes CASSNTRWETEAFF.

This chain uses TRBV19 with TRBJ2-1; 15 nucleotides line up with TRBD2. V lost 6 bases, J lost 4 bases, and 4 bases stayed unmatched. The CDR3 is 16 residues long. Germline CDR1 and CDR2: LNHDA and SQIVND (reference sequence). In DNA form, the CDR3 reads TGTGCCAGTAGAAAGGGGACTAGCGGGAGGTACAATGAGCAGTTCTTC. It specifies CASRKGTSGRYNEQFF.

The V gene is TRBV7-9, the J gene TRBJ1-4; 8 nucleotides agree with TRBD1. Germline V lookup: CDR1 SEHNR, CDR2 FQNEAQ (reference sequence). The ends lost 3 bases at V and 5 bases at J; junction bases unmatched: 17. This CDR3 is 19 amino acids long. The CDR3 sequence: CASSFVPAGQVSRNEKLFF. CDR3 bases: TGTGCCAGCAGCTTCGTTCCCGCGGGACAGGTATCGAGAAATGAAAAACTGTTTTTT.

This clone was counted between two and nine times. The rearrangement links TRBV10-3 to TRBJ2-2, with 7 bases fitting TRBD2. J was trimmed by 3 bases and V by 7 bases; bases with no gene match: 8. Germline V gives CDR1 ENHRY, CDR2 SYGVKD. There are 15 residues in the CDR3. The CDR3 nucleotides are TGTGCCATCAACGAAAGGCTAGCGGACACCGGGGAGCTGTTTTTT. Encoded protein: CAINERLADTGELFF.

The chain employs TRBV7-8 and TRBJ2-7; 7 positions match TRBD2. The V segment lost 4 bases and the J segment 3 bases; nucleotides outside the gene matches: 3. In germline, CDR1 is SGHVS, CDR2 FQNEAQ. CDR3 length: 13 residues. The CDR3 nucleotides read TGTGCCAGCAGCTATCGGACTAGCTACGAGCAGTACGTC. This codes for CASSYRTSYEQYV.

This clone was detected once. The chain carries TRBV4-1 and TRBJ2-2, with 8 bases that match TRBD2. Germline CDR1 reads MGHRA; CDR2 reads YSYEKL. Trimming took 4 bases from V and 0 from J; bases not matched to a gene: 10. The length of the CDR3 is 18 residues. The CDR3 reads CASSPEIGLAANTGELFF. The CDR3 DNA is TGCGCCAGCAGCCCAGAGATAGGACTAGCTGCGAACACCGGGGAGCTGTTTTTT.

The chain carries TRBV10-2 and TRBJ2-2, with 13 bases fitting TRBD2. The CDR3 totals 19 residues. The V segment lost 8 bases and the J segment 3 bases; nucleotides outside the gene matches: 15. CDR1 is WSHSY, CDR2 SAAADI, per germline. The CDR3 region is CASLTSGRAIFPHTGELFF. In DNA, the CDR3 is TGCGCCAGCCTTACTAGCGGGAGGGCCATATTCCCCCACACCGGGGAGCTGTTTTTT.

CDR3 bases: TGTGCCTGGGGACAGGGATCGGGGGGCTACACCTTC. Its protein is CAWGQGSGGYTF. The rearrangement uses TRBV30 and TRBJ1-2; 8 positions match TRBD1. Germline V lookup: CDR1 GTSNPN, CDR2 SVGIG (reference sequence). The CDR3 runs to 12 residues. After removal of 5 bases from V and 8 bases from J, the junction contained 7 bases not matched to a gene.

V is TRBV19 and J is TRBJ2-5, with D perhaps TRBD1 (7 bases). Germline V lookup: CDR1 LNHDA, CDR2 SQIVND (reference sequence). The CDR3 extends over 15 amino acids. Between the trimmed V and J ends, which lost 7 bases and 2 bases, there was a span of 17 bases. CDR3 loop: CASKSQGGGQETQYF. The CDR3, as DNA: TGTGCCAGTAAATCCCAGGGGGGTGGGCAAGAGACCCAGTACTTC.

The chain employs TRBV14 and TRBJ2-3; possibly TRBD2 for D (7 bases). Trimming pared 1 base from V and 7 bases from J, leaving 27 bases between. The CDR3 is made up of 19 amino acids. Per germline, CDR1 SGHDN and CDR2 FVKESK. CDR3 sequence: CASSQARGGEWTAPHTQYF. In DNA form, the CDR3 reads TGTGCCAGCAGCCAAGCAAGGGGAGGGGAGTGGACAGCCCCGCATACGCAGTATTTT.

The rearrangement uses TRBV27 and TRBJ2-3; 9 nucleotides agree with TRBD2. The CDR3 spans 19 residues. J gave up 0 bases and V 3 bases, and 13 bases lay outside the gene matches. Per the germline V gene, CDR1 is MNHEY and CDR2 is SMNVEV (reference sequence). CDR3 coding DNA: TGTGCCAGCAGTTTTGGCCCCTTTCTAGCGGGGCTCAGCACAGATACGCAGTATTTT. It specifies CASSFGPFLAGLSTDTQYF.

This rearrangement joins TRBV5-5 to TRBJ1-1; 12 positions agree with TRBD1. This CDR3 contains 17 residues. Trimming removed 4 bases from V and 3 bases from J; junction bases left unmatched: 10. CDR1 is SGHKS, CDR2 YYEKEE, per germline (reference sequence). This chain's CDR3 is CASSPAGTGGLYTEAFF. CDR3 coding DNA: TGTGCCAGCAGCCCGGCCGGGACAGGGGGCTTGTACACTGAAGCTTTCTTT.

The J gene is TRBJ2-5, the V gene TRBV18; D not resolved. Germline assignment: CDR1 KGHSH and CDR2 LQKENI. The CDR3 sequence is 11 residues long. V lost 8 bases to trimming and J lost 5 bases, with 9 bases between them. The CDR3 sequence: CASRLVETQYF. The CDR3 nucleotides are TGTGCCAGCCGACTGGTCGAGACCCAGTACTTC.

This clone was picked up a small number of times. This chain joins TRBV5-1 and TRBJ1-1; D not certain. The germline V gene has CDR1 SGHRS and CDR2 YFSETQ. The V end lost 3 bases, the J end lost 6 bases, and 6 bases lay between the germline ends. This CDR3 is built from 11 residues. The CDR3 region is CASSSPSEAFF. CDR3 DNA: TGCGCCAGCAGCTCTCCCTCTGAAGCTTTCTTT. The whole variable domain, filled in from reference TRBV5-1 and TRBJ1-1, reads KAGVTQTPRYLIKTRGQQVTLSCSPISGHRSVSWYQQTPGQGLQFLFEYFSETQRNKGNFPGRFSGRQFSNSRSEMNVSTLELGDSALYLCASSSPSEAFFGQGTRLTVV.